The 19 T cell receptor beta chains in this list originate from one sample, sequenced in a study of T cell repertoires in cytomegalovirus infection. From the reads, TCRdb called clonotypes with MiXCR, one entry per CDR3 protein. The sample carries a few hundred thousand distinct CDR3 sequences, about 29% recorded once. What these receptors recognize is not known. Sequencing was performed on cultured PBMCs, taken from culture after CMV antigen stimulation. All receptors derive from a human donor in good health (CMV status not recorded). Some clones in this sample may be carry-over from other donors' samples.

The chain carries TRBV2 and TRBJ2-3; 14 bases map to TRBD2. The CDR3 runs 19 residues. Germline CDR1 reads SNHLY; CDR2 reads FYNNEI. Trimming cost V 2 bases and J 6 bases; bases outside gene matches: 13. CDR3 protein: CASSEWKTSGRAKSDTQYF. In DNA form, the CDR3 reads TGTGCCAGCAGTGAATGGAAGACTAGCGGGAGGGCCAAGAGCGATACGCAGTATTTT.

This clonotype turned up a few times. The V and J genes are TRBV7-9 and TRBJ2-7; 9 bases align to TRBD1. V gave up 4 bases and J gave up 0 bases; unmatched junction bases: 7. The CDR3 loop spans 16 amino acids. Germline CDR1 and CDR2: SEHNR and FQNEAQ (reference sequence). DNA for the CDR3: TGTGCCAGCAGCTCCACCGGGACAGGGATCTCCTACGAGCAGTACTTC. It encodes CASSSTGTGISYEQYF.

CDR3: CASSHDESYGYTF. In nucleotides, the CDR3 is TGCGCCAGCAGCCACGACGAGTCATATGGCTACACCTTC. This chain joins TRBV4-1 and TRBJ1-2; D is unclear. The germline V gene has CDR1 MGHRA and CDR2 YSYEKL. The CDR3 consists of 13 residues. Trimming took off 3 bases at V and 5 bases at J, with 10 bases between the two ends.

The gene calls are TRBV7-2 and TRBJ2-7, with D unresolved. V was shortened by 6 bases and J by 2 bases, with 14 bases between the two germline ends. This CDR3 is 14 amino acids long. Germline lookup yields CDR1 SGHTA and CDR2 FQGNSA. The CDR3 DNA reads TGTGCCAGCAGTGTCGGGCCAGTCACCTACGAGCAGTACTTC. It translates to CASSVGPVTYEQYF.

In this sample, this clonotype turned up a few times. The chain joins TRBV7-6 to TRBJ2-1, with TRBD2 matching 7 bases. V shed 3 bases, J shed 7 bases, and the junction held 12 bases outside the gene matches. The CDR3 runs 16 residues. The germline gives CDR1 SGHVS, CDR2 FNYEAQ. The CDR3 loop reads CASSFGGGRAGNEQFF. As DNA, the CDR3 is TGTGCCAGCAGCTTCGGGGGAGGGAGGGCCGGAAATGAGCAGTTCTTC. The full variable domain, rest sourced from reference TRBV7-6 and TRBJ2-1, is GAGVSQSPRYKVTKRGQDVALRCDPISGHVSLYWYRQALGQGPEFLTYFNYEAQQDKSGLPNDRFSAERPEGSISTLTIQRTEQRDSAMYRCASSFGGGRAGNEQFFGPGTRLTVL.

The V call is TRBV7-2, the J call TRBJ2-7; 10 nucleotides align to TRBD2. Trimming cost V 1 base and J 2 bases; bases outside gene matches: 11. The CDR3 sequence is 18 residues long. Germline assignment: CDR1 SGHTA and CDR2 FQGNSA. The CDR3 coding sequence is TGTGCCAGCAGCTTAGTTGCCCTAGCGGGAGTAAAGCCCTACGAGCAGTACTTC. Translation: CASSLVALAGVKPYEQYF.

The chain links TRBV3-1 to TRBJ1-5, with D possibly being TRBD1 (6 bases). The CDR3 spans 17 residues. The V end lost 0 bases, the J end lost 1 base, and 13 bases lay between the germline ends. Germline CDR1 LGHDT, CDR2 YNNKEL (reference sequence). CDR3 DNA sequence: TGTGCCAGCAGCCAAGAATACGGCCAGGGGAGCAATCAGCCCCAGCATTTT. This encodes CASSQEYGQGSNQPQHF. Full variable domain (outside the CDR3, taken from reference TRBV3-1 and TRBJ1-5): DTAVSQTPKYLVTQMGNDKSIKCEQNLGHDTMYWYKQDSKKFLKIMFSYNNKELIINETVPNRFSPKSPDKAHLNLHINSLELGDSAVYFCASSQEYGQGSNQPQHFGDGTRLSIL.

This rearrangement joins TRBV5-6 to TRBJ1-3; D is unresolved. Germline loops: CDR1 SGHDT, CDR2 YYEEEE. V gave up 0 bases and J gave up 9 bases, with 10 bases separating them. CDR3 length: 13 amino acids. CDR3 sequence (DNA): TGTGCCAGCAGCTTGGATGGGGAGGTCACCATATATTTT. It is translated as CASSLDGEVTIYF. Filled out from reference TRBV5-6 and TRBJ1-3, the complete variable domain reads DAGVTQSPTHLIKTRGQQVTLRCSPKSGHDTVSWYQQALGQGPQFIFQYYEEEERQRGNFPDRFSGHQFPNYSSELNVNALLLGDSALYLCASSLDGEVTIYFGEGSWLTVV.

The chain has TRBV2 and TRBJ1-5, with TRBD1 as a possible D gene (5 bases). Germline assignment: CDR1 SNHLY and CDR2 FYNNEI. Trimming stripped 2 bases from V and 6 bases from J, with 11 bases between. The CDR3 spans 14 residues. CDR3 coding DNA: TGTGCCAGCAGTGAAATCGGGGGACGTCAGCCCCAGCATTTT. Its protein is CASSEIGGRQPQHF.

The chain couples TRBV10-3 to TRBJ2-1; 9 bases line up with TRBD1. V lost 2 bases, J lost 8 bases, and 10 bases stayed unmatched. The CDR3 runs 16 residues. CDR1 is ENHRY, CDR2 SYGVKD, per germline. The CDR3 sequence is CAISEPDRGDGDEQFF. CDR3 coding DNA: TGTGCCATCAGTGAGCCGGACAGGGGCGACGGCGATGAGCAGTTCTTC.

This clonotype came up many times. This chain joins TRBV7-9 and TRBJ2-4; 13 bases match TRBD2. With 5 bases clipped from V and 1 base from J, the junction kept 5 bases outside the gene matches. This CDR3 spans 17 amino acids. Germline loops: CDR1 SEHNR, CDR2 FQNEAQ (reference sequence). The CDR3 bases are TGTGCCAGCAGCCCTGGACTAGCGGGGGATGCCAAAAACATTCAGTACTTC. Its translation is CASSPGLAGDAKNIQYF.

This clonotype was counted only a few times. This chain links TRBV29-1 with TRBJ2-7; the match to TRBD1 covers 10 bases. The CDR3 sequence is 14 residues long. Germline CDR1 and CDR2: SQVTM and ANQGSEA. The junction had 12 bases not matched to a gene; V was cut back by 7 bases and J by 6 bases. The CDR3 protein is CSAQQGGQGGEQYF. The CDR3 DNA reads as TGCAGCGCTCAGCAGGGCGGACAGGGGGGCGAGCAGTACTTC.

V usage is TRBV7-9 and J usage is TRBJ2-3; 9 positions agree with TRBD1. From germline, CDR1 is SEHNR and CDR2 FQNEAQ (reference sequence). The CDR3 length is 16 residues. The trim removed 4 bases at V and 2 bases at J, leaving 7 bases unmatched. CDR3 protein: CASSYTGGRSTDTQYF. CDR3 nucleotides: TGTGCCAGCAGCTACACAGGGGGCAGGTCCACAGATACGCAGTATTTT.

This rearrangement joins TRBV12-3 or TRBV12-4 to TRBJ1-1; no reliable D call. With 6 bases removed from V and 0 bases from J, the gap between germline ends came to 8 bases. This CDR3 is 13 amino acids long. CDR3 in amino acids: CASSTTLNTEAFF. The CDR3 DNA sequence: TGTGCCAGCAGCACGACACTGAACACTGAAGCTTTCTTT.

The chain links TRBV29-1 to TRBJ2-1; D gene ambiguous. Between the trimmed V and J ends, which lost 6 bases and 8 bases, there was a span of 20 bases. Germline values: CDR1 SQVTM, CDR2 ANQGSEA. The CDR3 spans 14 residues. The CDR3: CSVVTARGIDEQFF. CDR3 in DNA: TGCAGCGTCGTTACCGCCAGAGGTATCGATGAGCAGTTCTTC.

This clonotype was recorded a few times. The chain couples TRBV28 to TRBJ2-7; 12 nucleotides align to TRBD2. The CDR3 runs 17 residues. CDR1 MDHEN and CDR2 SYDVKM come from the germline V gene. The trim removed 2 bases at V and 7 bases at J, leaving 12 bases unmatched. The CDR3 loop is CASSLPPRLAGAGEQYF. CDR3 in DNA: TGTGCCAGCAGTTTACCCCCACGACTAGCGGGAGCGGGAGAGCAGTACTTC.

This clonotype was observed a handful of times. This chain links TRBV4-2 with TRBJ2-4, with TRBD2 matching over 9 bases. The CDR3 consists of 19 residues. The V gene end was trimmed by 1 base and the J gene end by 4 bases; junction bases not matched to a gene: 14. Looked up from germline, CDR1 is LGHNA and CDR2 is YNFKEQ. CDR3 loop: CASSQGEVRVAGDKNIQYF. The CDR3 region has the DNA TGTGCCAGCAGCCAAGGGGAGGTGAGGGTAGCGGGAGATAAAAACATTCAGTACTTC.

The V and J genes are TRBV7-2 and TRBJ1-2; D might be TRBD1 (5 bases). V shed 1 base and J shed 4 bases, with 13 bases lying between them. The CDR3 sequence is 15 residues long. CDR1 SGHTA and CDR2 FQGNSA come from the germline V gene. The CDR3 loop is CASSLVGGLSYGYTF. DNA for the CDR3: TGTGCCAGCAGCTTAGTGGGGGGTTTAAGCTATGGCTACACCTTC.

The CDR3 nucleotides are TGTGCCAGCAGCTCGGCGGGGGCAAACACTGAAGCTTTCTTT. It is translated as CASSSAGANTEAFF. V is TRBV7-1 and J is TRBJ1-1, with D perhaps TRBD1 (6 bases). TRBV7-1 is sorted into the ORF group, with uncertain function. This CDR3 is built from 14 residues. With 3 bases removed from V and 2 bases from J, the gap between germline ends came to 10 bases.